The present T cell receptor beta chain was sequenced within a study of blood T cell repertoires in COVID-19. Whole-study context: Acute and convalescent COVID-19 samples came from the United States, Italy and Spain. PBMCs, B-cell-depleted T cells, or T cells provided the cDNA or gDNA that made up the material.

In the authors' workflow: The assay estimated nucleated cells by amplifying reference gene primers. This table comes from immunoSEQ multiplex PCR, and its TCRdb copy is limited to in-frame clones, with some not included. The V and J calls and clone size were taken over from that table, and D and trimming were inferred from the DNA. The repertoire holds 300,000 to 400,000 clones, with about 90% as singletons. The sequenced sample was peripheral blood. This TCR was recovered from a young woman who had recovered from COVID-19.

In nucleotides, the CDR3 is TGTGCTAGTGGCCTACTCGGGGATACGCAGTATTTT. This sequence encodes CASGLLGDTQYF. The J gene is TRBJ2-3, the V gene TRBV12-5; D unresolved. Germline assignment: CDR1 LGHNT and CDR2 FRNRAP. Deletions cut 6 bases from V and 6 bases from J, with 10 bases between. The CDR3 spans 12 residues.